The following is a T cell receptor beta chain sequence with its context. The antigen it recognizes is unknown. No base qualities exist here, and no much larger clone lies one base off it. The germline V gene yields WSHSY for CDR1 and SAAADI for CDR2. V is shortened by 2 bases, J by 5 bases, and the region joining them spans 6 bases. There are 12 amino acids in the CDR3, from cysteine to phenylalanine inclusive. This entry keeps only the CDR3 DNA: 36 bases, framed from base 1. The data belong to a study of blood T cell repertoires in COVID-19 (dated by TCRdb to about 2020). In the study overall: The collaborator samples originated in the United States, Italy and Spain and spanned the acute and convalescent phases of COVID-19. The dataset comprised deeply sampled blood TCRbeta repertoires from subjects exposed to, actively infected with, or recovered from COVID-19. A freely available public database, intended as a resource for researchers studying the immune response to SARS-CoV-2, is where the repertoires were released. The samples were drawn from two sources: the first 160 participants of the ongoing ImmuneRACE study, and approximately 1,300 subjects contributed by 6 global collaborators. The prospective study material was composed of cDNA or gDNA derived from T cells, B-cell-depleted T cells, or PBMCs. HLA class I and class II types, where available, came from metadata supplied by the sample provider rather than from assay-based typing. Nearly every sample came with metadata listing a de-identified subject ID, COVID-19 status, age in years and sex.

General study outcomes and caveats: The quantity of clinical and demographic metadata differed by source and by participant and was supplied without curation.

Collaborating institutions collected whole blood in K2EDTA tubes following their own protocols. Collaborator samples were shipped for TCRbeta analysis as frozen whole blood, isolated PBMCs, or DNA extracted from either sample type. The immunoSEQ Assay, a bias-controlled multiplex PCR, was used to amplify TCRbeta CDR3 regions from genomic DNA. Processing in the source paper ran as follows. The number of nucleated cells in each sample was estimated by amplification of reference gene primers within the assay. To quantify the absolute abundance of each unique TCRbeta CDR3 rearrangement, sequence reads were collapsed and filtered. For each sample, productive Simpson clonality was calculated by taking the square root of Simpson's diversity index across productive rearrangements. The clones in this table, taken by TCRdb from immuneACCESS, are in-frame only. Not every clone is retained; where verified, under half of the shortfall comes from an unresolved V gene, and the cause of the rest is unknown. The V and J calls and clone size come from that table; D and trimming were worked out from the DNA. A total of some 180,000 clones appear in this sample, roughly three quarters of them only once. Roughly 9.4% of the sample lies in the top ten.

The source material was peripheral blood. The chain is assembled from TRBV10-2 and TRBJ2-5, with the D gene not clear enough to name. This TCR derives from a woman in her forties or fifties with active or convalescent COVID-19. Read as DNA, the sequence is TGCGCCAGCAGTGAGCGGCGGGAGACCCAGTACTTC. Its amino acids are CASSERRETQYF.